Each of the 8 T cell receptor beta chains below was sequenced from the same sample in a study of STAT3 mutations in large granular lymphocyte leukemia. Sequenced by immunoSEQ multiplex PCR; TCRdb stores in-frame clones only, minus some. The sample lists around 9,100 clones, roughly nine tenths occurring once. Their cognate antigens are unknown. The study, taken as a whole, reports: Every T-LGLL patient had at least one immunodominant TCRbeta clonotype.

Sequencing was performed on peripheral blood mononuclear cells. The receptors originated from a man between 60 and 75 years old with T-cell large granular lymphocyte leukemia. Some clones in this sample may be carry-over from other donors' samples.

In this sample, this clone turned up once. The chain recombines TRBV7-9 with TRBJ2-7; possibly TRBD1 or TRBD2 for D (6 bases each). Germline loops: CDR1 SEHNR, CDR2 FQNEAQ (reference sequence). V dropped 5 bases and J dropped 3 bases, with 17 bases sitting between them. This CDR3 has 15 residues. Written as DNA, the CDR3 is TGTGCCAGCAGCCGGCGGGGTCAGGGGTTCTACGAGCAGTACTTC. Amino acids: CASSRRGQGFYEQYF. Looking up the rest from reference TRBV7-9 and TRBJ2-7 gives the full variable domain: DTGVSQNPRHKITKRGQNVTFRCDPISEHNRLYWYRQTLGQGPEFLTYFQNEAQLEKSRLLSDRFSAERPKGSFSTLEIQRTEQGDSAMYLCASSRRGQGFYEQYFGPGTRLTVT.

The chain recombines TRBV2 with TRBJ2-4; 10 bases are shared with TRBD2. This CDR3 is built from 14 residues. The junction had 8 bases not matched to a gene; V was cut back by 9 bases and J by 6 bases. Germline V CDR1 and CDR2: SNHLY, FYNNEI. Written as DNA, the CDR3 is TGTGCCAGTCGGACTAGCGGAAATTCAAACATTCAGTACTTC. It codes for CASRTSGNSNIQYF.

The J gene is TRBJ1-1, the V gene TRBV5-1; possible D gene TRBD1, 5 bases. CDR3 length equals 14 residues. Between the trimmed V and J ends, which lost 4 bases and 5 bases, there was a span of 15 bases. Germline values: CDR1 SGHRS, CDR2 YFSETQ. The CDR3 DNA sequence: TGCGCCAGCAGCCCGGACCCCGGGGGAACTGAAGCTTTCTTT. Translated, it gives CASSPDPGGTEAFF.

The chain uses TRBV7-9 and TRBJ2-2; a weak D match, TRBD1 (5 bases). V was trimmed by 1 base and J by 7 bases, leaving 13 bases between them. The CDR3 is 15 amino acids. Germline assignment: CDR1 SEHNR and CDR2 FQNEAQ (reference sequence). CDR3 amino acids: CASSLGTQGVGELFF. CDR3 nucleotides: TGTGCCAGCAGCTTAGGAACGCAGGGCGTCGGGGAGCTGTTTTTT.

This chain joins TRBV5-1 and TRBJ1-2; D remains unclear. The V gene's germline CDR1 is SGHRS and CDR2 YFSETQ. Between the trimmed V and J ends, which lost 3 bases and 8 bases, there was a span of 11 bases. The CDR3 extends over 12 amino acids. CDR3 residues: CASSYTEAGYTF. Written as DNA, the CDR3 is TGCGCCAGCAGCTATACGGAGGCGGGCTACACCTTC.

The chain couples TRBV5-6 to TRBJ1-1; no clear D. Germline-derived CDR1 and CDR2 are SGHDT and YYEEEE. CDR3 length equals 14 residues. Trimming removed 0 bases from V and 4 bases from J, with 10 bases in between. The CDR3 DNA reads TGTGCCAGCAGCTTGGAACTGGGTATCACTGAAGCTTTCTTT. The encoded protein is CASSLELGITEAFF. Full variable domain (rest looked up from reference TRBV5-6 and TRBJ1-1): DAGVTQSPTHLIKTRGQQVTLRCSPKSGHDTVSWYQQALGQGPQFIFQYYEEEERQRGNFPDRFSGHQFPNYSSELNVNALLLGDSALYLCASSLELGITEAFFGQGTRLTVV.

The chain couples TRBV9 to TRBJ2-7; 9 bases match TRBD2. The length of the CDR3 is 16 residues. Germline CDR1 and CDR2: SGDLS and YYNGEE. Trimming cost V 4 bases and J 9 bases; bases outside gene matches: 17. The CDR3 DNA reads TGTGCCAGCAGCCAAGCGGGAGGAGGAGGAGGGTTCGGGCAGTACTTC. It specifies CASSQAGGGGGFGQYF.

The chain has TRBV30 and TRBJ1-2; D possibly corresponds to TRBD1 (6 bases). CDR3 size: 14 residues. V gave up 0 bases and J gave up 5 bases, with 13 bases separating them. CDR1 is GTSNPN, CDR2 SVGIG, per germline (reference sequence). DNA of the CDR3: TGTGCCTGGAGTGTACACGGCAGGGGTTATGGCTACACCTTC. Its protein product is CAWSVHGRGYGYTF.